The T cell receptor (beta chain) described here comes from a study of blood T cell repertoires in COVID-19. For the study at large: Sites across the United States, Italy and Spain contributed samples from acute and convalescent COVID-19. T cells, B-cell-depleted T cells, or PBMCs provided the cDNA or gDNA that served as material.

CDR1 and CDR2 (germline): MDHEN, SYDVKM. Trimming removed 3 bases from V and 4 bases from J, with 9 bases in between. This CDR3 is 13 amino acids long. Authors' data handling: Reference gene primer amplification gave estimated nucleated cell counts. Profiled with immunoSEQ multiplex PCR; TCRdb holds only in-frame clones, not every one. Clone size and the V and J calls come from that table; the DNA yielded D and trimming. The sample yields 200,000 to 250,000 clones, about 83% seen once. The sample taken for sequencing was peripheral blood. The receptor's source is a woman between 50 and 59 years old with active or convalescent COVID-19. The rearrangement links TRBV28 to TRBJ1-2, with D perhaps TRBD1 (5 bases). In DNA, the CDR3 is TGTGCCAGCAGTTTGACAGATTTCTATGGCTACACCTTC. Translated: CASSLTDFYGYTF.